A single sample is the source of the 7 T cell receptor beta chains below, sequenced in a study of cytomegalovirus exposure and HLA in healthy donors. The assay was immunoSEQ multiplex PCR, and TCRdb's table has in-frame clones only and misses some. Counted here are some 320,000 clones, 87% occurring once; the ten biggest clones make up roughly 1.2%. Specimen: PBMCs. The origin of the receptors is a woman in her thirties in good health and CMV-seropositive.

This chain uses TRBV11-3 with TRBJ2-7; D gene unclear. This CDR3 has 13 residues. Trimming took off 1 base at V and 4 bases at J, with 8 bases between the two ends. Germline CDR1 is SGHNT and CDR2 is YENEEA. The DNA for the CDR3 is TGTGCCAGCAGCTTAGCGGTCGGATACGAGCAGTACTTC. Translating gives CASSLAVGYEQYF.

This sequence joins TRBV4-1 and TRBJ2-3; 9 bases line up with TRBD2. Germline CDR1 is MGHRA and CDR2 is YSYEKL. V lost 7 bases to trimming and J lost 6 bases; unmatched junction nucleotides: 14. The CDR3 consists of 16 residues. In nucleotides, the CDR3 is TGCGCCAGCACCCTAACCCCCGCGGGAGGGCAGGATACGCAGTATTTT. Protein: CASTLTPAGGQDTQYF.

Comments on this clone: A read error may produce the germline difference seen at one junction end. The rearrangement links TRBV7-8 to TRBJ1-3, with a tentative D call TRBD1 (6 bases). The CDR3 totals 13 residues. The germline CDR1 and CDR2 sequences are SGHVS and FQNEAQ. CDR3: CASSLGPATGGEF. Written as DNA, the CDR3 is TGTGCCAGCAGCTTAGGGCCAGCGACGGGGGGCGAGTTT.

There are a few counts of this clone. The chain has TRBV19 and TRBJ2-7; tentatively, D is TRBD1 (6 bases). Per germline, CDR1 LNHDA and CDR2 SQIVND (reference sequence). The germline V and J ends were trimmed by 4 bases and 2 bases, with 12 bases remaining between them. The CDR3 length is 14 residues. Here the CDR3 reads CASSKGDGPYEQYF. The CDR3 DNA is TGTGCCAGTAGTAAGGGGGACGGTCCCTACGAGCAGTACTTC.

The CDR3 reads CASSPDPRQGISYEQYF. The CDR3 DNA reads TGTGCCAGCTCACCAGATCCGCGACAGGGAATATCCTACGAGCAGTACTTC. The chain links TRBV18 to TRBJ2-7; TRBD1 matches at 7 bases. From germline, CDR1 is KGHSH and CDR2 LQKENI. Unmatched junction bases numbered 11, after V lost 2 bases and J lost 1 base. This CDR3 comprises 17 residues.

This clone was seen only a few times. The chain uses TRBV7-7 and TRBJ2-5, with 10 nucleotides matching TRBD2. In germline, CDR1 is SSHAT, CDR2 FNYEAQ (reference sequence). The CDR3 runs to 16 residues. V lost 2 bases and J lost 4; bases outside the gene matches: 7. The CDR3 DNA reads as TGTGCCAGCAGCTTATCCCTAGCGGGGGTGGGAGAGACCCAGTACTTC. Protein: CASSLSLAGVGETQYF.

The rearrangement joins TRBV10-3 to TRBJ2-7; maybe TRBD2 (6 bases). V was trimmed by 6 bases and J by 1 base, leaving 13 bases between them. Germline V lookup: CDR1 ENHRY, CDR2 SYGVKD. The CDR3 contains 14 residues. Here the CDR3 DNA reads TGTGCCATCAGCGAAGGCGGGATGTCCTACGAGCAGTACTTC. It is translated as CAISEGGMSYEQYF.